Following are 6 T cell receptor beta chains from one sample sequenced in a study of blood T cells in healthy people across ages. For the second PCR, which ran for roughly 6 to 11 cycles, a sample-barcoded 5' primer and a J-beta primer mix were used. TCRdb reanalysed the 5' RACE reads using MiXCR and keeps one entry per CDR3 protein. The data contain approximately 850,000 distinct CDR3 sequences, 58% of them singletons. Specimen: blood. These receptors were obtained from a man in his thirties or forties in good health.

The gene calls are TRBV4-3 and TRBJ2-7; 9 bases agree with TRBD1. The V gene's germline CDR1 is LGHNA and CDR2 YSLEER. Losses at the gene ends were 0 bases for V and 5 bases for J; bases not matched to a gene: 5. The CDR3 sequence is 15 residues long. The CDR3 DNA sequence: TGCGCCAGCAGCCAAGAATGGGACAGGGTAAACGAGCAGTACTTC. This codes for CASSQEWDRVNEQYF.

V and J are TRBV11-2 and TRBJ2-1, with TRBD2 identical over 7 bases. The J call is in doubt because the DNA end fits TRBJ2-7 better. Germline V CDR1 and CDR2: SGHAT, FQNNGV. The CDR3 runs 16 residues. This CDR3 is CASRPLADSSYNEQYF. As DNA, the CDR3 is TGTGCCAGCAGACCTCTAGCGGATAGCTCCTACAATGAGCAGTACTTC.

The rearrangement links TRBV11-2 to TRBJ2-1; 11 positions match TRBD2. CDR1 is SGHAT, CDR2 FQNNGV, per germline. Unmatched junction bases numbered 5, after V lost 2 bases and J lost 5 bases. The CDR3 sequence is 16 residues long. The CDR3 DNA reads as TGTGCCAGCAGCTTAACTAGCGGGAGACCTGACAATGAGCAGTTCTTC. It translates to CASSLTSGRPDNEQFF.

Remarks on this clonotype: It is likely a read error, because the conserved phenylalanine at the end of the CDR3 is missing. The chain links TRBV7-2 to TRBJ2-5; 8 bases are a match to TRBD1. The junction had 6 bases not matched to a gene; V was cut back by 5 bases and J by 4 bases. Germline V lookup: CDR1 SGHTA, CDR2 FQGNSA. CDR3 length: 14 residues. The DNA for the CDR3 is TGTGCCAGCAGCCCTCGGACAGGGTTAGAGACCCAGTACCTC. Amino acids: CASSPRTGLETQYL.

This clonotype occurred a few times. The J gene is TRBJ1-5, the V gene TRBV20-1; TRBD1 aligns across 7 bases. The V gene end was trimmed by 3 bases and the J gene end by 6 bases; junction bases not matched to a gene: 8. The CDR3 consists of 14 residues. The germline gives CDR1 DFQATT, CDR2 SNEGSKA (reference sequence). The CDR3: CSASTGTDSQPQHF. The CDR3 coding sequence is TGCAGTGCTAGTACCGGGACAGATAGTCAGCCCCAGCATTTT.

The genes are TRBV7-3 and TRBJ2-2; a weak D match, TRBD2 (6 bases). V lost 4 bases to trimming and J lost 4 bases, with 13 bases between them. The CDR3 is made up of 15 amino acids. The germline V gene encodes CDR1 SGHTA and CDR2 FQGTGA. Written as DNA, the CDR3 is TGTGCCAGCAGCTGCCGGGACTTCCGCACCGGGGAGCTGTTTTTT. Its protein is CASSCRDFRTGELFF.